Below are 16 T cell receptor beta chains sequenced from a single sample in a study of technical replicates of blood from a handful of donors (dated by TCRdb to the late 2010s). To prepare the library, the immunoSEQ multiplex PCR assay was applied. Entries here come from immuneACCESS through TCRdb and include only in-frame sequences with V and J called. Some clones fail to appear in such tables; in the studies checked, an unresolved V gene covers under half of the shortfall, and the cause of the remainder is unknown. This sample lists around 77,000 clones; 92% were detected once. 0.4% to 0.5% of the sample rests with the top ten. The sample taken for sequencing was T cells isolated from PBMCs. All receptors derive from a human donor in good health.

The chain links TRBV18 to TRBJ2-1; D unresolved. The length of the CDR3 is 15 residues. Germline V CDR1 and CDR2: KGHSH, LQKENI. V dropped 6 bases and J dropped 1 base, with 13 bases sitting between them. The CDR3 protein is CASSPTPGSYNEQFF. CDR3 nucleotides: TGTGCCAGCTCCCCTACCCCCGGTTCCTACAATGAGCAGTTCTTC.

The chain recombines TRBV27 with TRBJ1-4; TRBD1 agrees at 7 bases. V was pared by 0 bases and J by 8 bases, with 9 bases of the junction left unmatched. The V gene's germline CDR1 is MNHEY and CDR2 SMNVEV (reference sequence). This CDR3 region has 16 residues. The CDR3 coding sequence is TGTGCCAGCAGTTTATCTCGGCAGGGGGTGGGGGAAAAACTGTTTTTT. This sequence encodes CASSLSRQGVGEKLFF.

In DNA form, the CDR3 reads TGTGCCAGCAGCTCAGGACTAGCGGGACCCTCCTACGAGCAGTACTTC. Amino acid sequence: CASSSGLAGPSYEQYF. The gene calls are TRBV7-9 and TRBJ2-7; the match to TRBD2 covers 12 bases. Germline values: CDR1 SEHNR, CDR2 FQNEAQ (reference sequence). CDR3 length: 16 amino acids. The ends lost 4 bases at V and 0 bases at J; junction bases unmatched: 4. The variable domain in full, with the rest retrieved from reference TRBV7-9 and TRBJ2-7, is DTGVSQNPRHKITKRGQNVTFRCDPISEHNRLYWYRQTLGQGPEFLTYFQNEAQLEKSRLLSDRFSAERPKGSFSTLEIQRTEQGDSAMYLCASSSGLAGPSYEQYFGPGTRLTVT.

This chain uses TRBV10-3 with TRBJ2-2; TRBD1 aligns across 8 bases. The CDR3 length is 14 residues. The ends lost 7 bases at V and 6 bases at J; junction bases unmatched: 7. CDR1 ENHRY and CDR2 SYGVKD come from the germline V gene. The CDR3 DNA sequence: TGTGCCATCACTACGGACAGGGAGGCCGGGGAGCTGTTTTTT. Amino acid sequence: CAITTDREAGELFF.

The V and J genes are TRBV2 and TRBJ1-2; no definite D call. The V and J ends lost 10 bases and 7 bases respectively, with 7 bases between them. The CDR3 runs to 9 residues. Germline loops: CDR1 SNHLY, CDR2 FYNNEI. The CDR3: CAILSGYTF. The CDR3 coding sequence is TGTGCCATTCTGAGTGGCTACACCTTC.

CDR3 sequence (DNA): TGTGCCAGCAGCCTGGGACTAGCGGGAGTCAGCGAGCAGTTCTTC. It encodes CASSLGLAGVSEQFF. The chain joins TRBV5-4 to TRBJ2-1, with 14 positions matching TRBD2. V was clipped by 4 bases and J by 10 bases; unmatched bases: 7. CDR3 size: 15 residues. Germline V CDR1 and CDR2: SGHNT, YYREEE (reference sequence).

J is TRBJ2-7 and V is TRBV7-9, with D tentatively TRBD2 (5 bases). Germline V CDR1 and CDR2: SEHNR, FQNEAQ (reference sequence). CDR3 length equals 12 residues. Trimming removed 5 bases from V and 2 bases from J, with 7 bases in between. The CDR3 nucleotides are TGTGCCAGCAGCGACGGGACCTACGAGCAGTACTTC. Translated, it gives CASSDGTYEQYF. Using reference TRBV7-9 and TRBJ2-7 for the parts outside the CDR3, the full variable domain is DTGVSQNPRHKITKRGQNVTFRCDPISEHNRLYWYRQTLGQGPEFLTYFQNEAQLEKSRLLSDRFSAERPKGSFSTLEIQRTEQGDSAMYLCASSDGTYEQYFGPGTRLTVT.

This chain connects TRBV19 to TRBJ2-7, with TRBD2 matching over 10 bases. The CDR3 length is 15 residues. The V and J ends lost 5 bases and 3 bases, in that order; junction bases with no gene match: 7. Germline loops: CDR1 LNHDA, CDR2 SQIVND (reference sequence). CDR3 coding DNA: TGTGCCAGTAGTCCGACTAGCGGGTGGAACTACGAGCAGTACTTC. Translation gives CASSPTSGWNYEQYF. Full variable domain (missing parts from reference TRBV19 and TRBJ2-7): DGGITQSPKYLFRKEGQNVTLSCEQNLNHDAMYWYRQDPGQGLRLIYYSQIVNDFQKGDIAEGYSVSREKKESFPLTVTSAQKNPTAFYLCASSPTSGWNYEQYFGPGTRLTVT.

The rearrangement links TRBV9 to TRBJ1-2; TRBD1 matches at 10 bases. Germline CDR1 is SGDLS and CDR2 is YYNGEE. The CDR3 runs to 14 residues. The V segment lost 4 bases and the J segment 6 bases; nucleotides outside the gene matches: 6. The CDR3 nucleotides read TGTGCCAGCAGCCGCCGGGACAGGGGAAATGGCTACACCTTC. As protein: CASSRRDRGNGYTF.

V gene TRBV15 combines with J gene TRBJ2-3, with 8 positions matching TRBD2. V gave up 2 bases and J gave up 1 base; unmatched junction bases: 5. CDR1 LNHNV and CDR2 YYDKDF come from the germline V gene (reference sequence). This CDR3 comprises 16 residues. CDR3 in DNA: TGTGCCACCAGCAGATCACTAGCGGCCGGCACAGATACGCAGTATTTT. Translated: CATSRSLAAGTDTQYF.

V is TRBV27 and J is TRBJ1-1; no clear D. The germline V and J ends were trimmed by 7 bases and 0 bases, with 12 bases remaining between them. The CDR3 totals 14 residues. Germline loops: CDR1 MNHEY, CDR2 SMNVEV (reference sequence). Written as DNA, the CDR3 is TGTGCCAGCAAACTCGGAGGAATGAACACTGAAGCTTTCTTT. Residues: CASKLGGMNTEAFF.

The rearrangement uses TRBV30 and TRBJ2-5; 8 bases are a match to TRBD1. The junction had 7 bases not matched to a gene; V was cut back by 2 bases and J by 5 bases. This CDR3 has 14 residues. The germline V gene encodes CDR1 GTSNPN and CDR2 SVGIG (reference sequence). For the CDR3, the DNA is TGTGCCTGGAGTTCGACAGGGGACGGCGAGACCCAGTACTTC. This encodes CAWSSTGDGETQYF.

The chain links TRBV4-1 to TRBJ1-4; D ambiguous. In germline, CDR1 is MGHRA, CDR2 YSYEKL. The CDR3 loop spans 18 amino acids. V lost 2 bases, J lost 3 bases, and 19 bases lay in between. The CDR3: CASSQRPLPGLANEKLFF. In DNA, the CDR3 is TGCGCCAGCAGCCAACGACCCCTCCCGGGGTTGGCTAATGAAAAACTGTTTTTT.

The chain employs TRBV7-9 and TRBJ2-3; 10 bases fit TRBD2. The length of the CDR3 is 14 residues. The V and J ends lost 2 bases and 4 bases, in that order; junction bases with no gene match: 0. The germline V gene encodes CDR1 SEHNR and CDR2 FQNEAQ (reference sequence). Here the CDR3 reads CASSLLAGADTQYF. The CDR3 nucleotides read TGTGCCAGCAGCTTACTAGCGGGGGCAGATACGCAGTATTTT. The full variable domain, with the rest looked up from reference TRBV7-9 and TRBJ2-3, is DTGVSQNPRHKITKRGQNVTFRCDPISEHNRLYWYRQTLGQGPEFLTYFQNEAQLEKSRLLSDRFSAERPKGSFSTLEIQRTEQGDSAMYLCASSLLAGADTQYFGPGTRLTVL.

CDR3 in DNA: TGTGCCTGGAAGTTCGACAACGAGCAGTACTTC. As protein: CAWKFDNEQYF. J is TRBJ2-7 and V is TRBV30; D gene ambiguous. Trimming removed 4 bases from V and 5 bases from J, with 9 bases in between. The CDR3 spans 11 residues. Germline CDR1 is GTSNPN and CDR2 is SVGIG (reference sequence).

This chain uses TRBV19 with TRBJ2-1; perhaps TRBD2 as D (6 bases). CDR1 is LNHDA and CDR2 is SQIVND in the germline V gene (reference sequence). The CDR3 has 15 residues. V lost 0 bases and J 7 bases, leaving 13 bases between the germline ends. CDR3 amino acids: CASSIDASERNEQFF. DNA of the CDR3: TGTGCCAGTAGTATAGATGCTAGCGAGCGAAATGAGCAGTTCTTC.